This note documents a single T cell receptor beta chain sequence. As yet, its antigen is unknown. Trimming cost V 3 bases and J 8 bases, with 10 bases left between them. This CDR3 is built from 12 residues. Germline V gene sequence: CDR1 KGHSH, CDR2 LQKENI. Sequenced material consisted of expressed TCRB transcripts (all of the isolated RNA was reverse transcribed). About 3.5 million reads, on average, came from each naive, central memory and regulatory T cell sample. Libraries were prepared by immunoSEQ multiplex PCR; TCRdb keeps only in-frame clonotypes and omits some of them. Of 450,000 to 600,000 clones detected, approximately 31% appear once; the ten largest clones hold almost 0.065%. This specimen belongs to a study of beta chain features in type 1 diabetes. Study outcomes and limitations: In comparison with healthy donors, patients had naive, central memory and Treg TCRB repertoires that appeared more similar.

Based on CD45RO/CCR7/CD25/CD127/CD95/CD27, CD4+ regulatory, stem cell-like memory, naive and central memory cells were sorted. Specimen: naive CD4+ T cells from blood. The J gene is TRBJ1-1, the V gene TRBV18, with D perhaps TRBD1 (5 bases). The clonotype originates from a man younger than 35 in good health. The chain's CDR3 is CASSPQGGEAFF. DNA of the CDR3: TGTGCCAGCTCACCTCAGGGAGGAGAAGCTTTCTTT.